The present entry profiles one TCR beta chain with its context. Trimming took 3 bases from V and 3 from J, leaving 15 bases between them. This CDR3 region has 16 residues. Germline lookup yields CDR1 SGDLS and CDR2 YYNGEE. Original methodology: Amplification of reference gene primers was used by the study to estimate nucleated cell counts. This table comes from immunoSEQ multiplex PCR, and its TCRdb copy is limited to in-frame clones, with some not included. V and J calls plus clone size are reproduced from that table; the DNA served to infer D and trimming. Of roughly 250,000 clones listed, about 86% were seen once; the top ten hold more than 15%. These data belong to a study of blood T cell repertoires in COVID-19. The overall study: COVID-19 samples from acute and convalescent phases originated in the United States, Italy and Spain.

Seattle patients were enrolled during active infection and followed longitudinally. The rearrangement joins TRBV9 to TRBJ1-4; D possibly corresponds to TRBD1 (6 bases). The sequence came from a person aged 65 to 85 with COVID-19, enrolled during active disease. Sequencing was performed on peripheral blood. CDR3 protein: CASSGELQGANEKLFF. DNA of the CDR3: TGTGCCAGCAGCGGGGAACTACAGGGCGCTAATGAAAAACTGTTTTTT.